The rows below give T cell receptor beta chains drawn from one sample of a study of technical replicates of blood from a handful of donors. TCRdb keeps only in-frame clones here, not all; method: immunoSEQ multiplex PCR. The sample includes approximately 73,000 clones, nearly 95% of them seen just once. Sequencing used T cells isolated from PBMCs. The receptors come from a human donor in good health. The CDR3 runs from the conserved cysteine through the conserved F or W. D genes are given only for firm matches. Clone size, where shown, is once, few, many, or a class for clones that have expanded.

V gene	J gene	D gene	clone size	CDR3 protein	CDR3 DNA
TRBV6-1	TRBJ1-4	NA	NA	CASSEALRGGVEGEKLFF	TGTGCCAGCAGTGAAGCGCTGAGAGGGGGGGTAGAGGGTGAAAAACTGTTTTTT
TRBV27	TRBJ2-3	NA	NA	CASSLHIASTDTQYF	TGTGCCAGCAGTTTACACATAGCTAGCACAGATACGCAGTATTTT
TRBV4-1	TRBJ2-5	NA	NA	CASSQATSQETQYF	TGCGCCAGCAGCCAAGCCACTTCCCAAGAGACCCAGTACTTC
TRBV5-1	TRBJ2-7	TRBD1	NA	CASRVTGDEQYF	TGCGCCAGCAGAGTGACAGGGGACGAGCAGTACTTC
TRBV14	TRBJ2-7	TRBD2	NA	CASRILAYEQYF	TGTGCCAGCAGAATACTAGCGTACGAGCAGTACTTC
TRBV29-1	TRBJ2-7	TRBD1	NA	CSVGGQGANYYEQYF	TGCAGCGTTGGGGGACAGGGGGCCAATTACTACGAGCAGTACTTC
TRBV27	TRBJ1-2	TRBD1	NA	CASSSGGQGSLLYGYTF	TGTGCCAGCAGTTCAGGGGGACAGGGTAGTTTGCTCTATGGCTACACCTTC
TRBV28	TRBJ2-3	NA	NA	CASSRDFNTDTQYF	TGTGCCAGCAGCCGGGACTTTAACACAGATACGCAGTATTTT
TRBV4-1	TRBJ2-3	NA	NA	CASSQVQGSSTDTQYF	TGCGCCAGCAGCCAAGTTCAGGGTTCTAGCACAGATACGCAGTATTTT
TRBV4-1	TRBJ2-2	TRBD1	few	CASSQATGAGELFF	TGCGCCAGCAGCCAAGCGACAGGGGCCGGGGAGCTGTTTTTT
TRBV4-3	TRBJ2-3	TRBD2	NA	CASSQVLSGSPPTQYF	TGCGCCAGCAGCCAAGTTCTCAGCGGGAGCCCCCCTACGCAGTATTTT
TRBV27	TRBJ2-7	NA	NA	CASSLGQEQYF	TGTGCCAGCAGTTTAGGACAGGAGCAGTACTTC
TRBV28	TRBJ1-1	NA	few	CASSLPIMNTEAFF	TGTGCCAGCAGTTTACCAATCATGAACACTGAAGCTTTCTTT
TRBV28	TRBJ1-1	NA	NA	CASSVDMNTEAFF	TGTGCCAGCAGTGTGGACATGAACACTGAAGCTTTCTTT
TRBV30	TRBJ2-1	NA	NA	CAWSPFRGEQFF	TGTGCCTGGAGTCCCTTTAGAGGTGAGCAGTTCTTC
TRBV6-5	TRBJ2-7	NA	NA	CASSYSVLTYSYEQYF	TGTGCCAGCAGTTACTCGGTTTTAACTTATTCCTACGAGCAGTACTTC
TRBV6-6	TRBJ2-5	TRBD1	NA	CASSSDRAGETQYF	TGTGCCAGCAGTTCCGACAGGGCTGGGGAGACCCAGTACTTC
TRBV7-9	TRBJ2-7	NA	NA	CASSPGASYEQYF	TGTGCCAGCAGCCCAGGGGCCTCCTACGAGCAGTACTTC
TRBV6-5	TRBJ1-2	TRBD1	NA	CATLTGTYGYTF	TGTGCCACCCTGACAGGGACCTATGGCTACACCTTC
TRBV30	TRBJ2-5	TRBD1	NA	CAWNWDRGGETQYF	TGTGCCTGGAACTGGGACAGGGGGGGTGAGACCCAGTACTTC
TRBV19	TRBJ1-2	NA	NA	CASSLQGYSQFSANYGYTF	TGTGCCAGTAGCCTACAGGGCTACTCACAATTCAGCGCTAACTATGGCTACACCTTC
TRBV11-2	TRBJ2-1	TRBD2	NA	CASSPRGAGGQNEQFF	TGTGCCAGCAGCCCCAGGGGAGCGGGAGGGCAAAATGAGCAGTTCTTC
TRBV27	TRBJ1-1	NA	NA	CASSEFGVGNTEAFF	TGTGCCAGCAGCGAATTCGGGGTAGGAAACACTGAAGCTTTCTTT
TRBV5-5	TRBJ2-7	TRBD1	NA	CASMGTDASYEQYF	TGTGCCAGCATGGGGACAGACGCCTCCTACGAGCAGTACTTC
TRBV29-1	TRBJ2-5	NA	NA	CSVLPEDSLETQYF	TGCAGCGTTCTACCAGAGGACAGTCTGGAGACCCAGTACTTC
TRBV20-1	TRBJ1-1	NA	NA	CSAGRSEAFF	TGCAGTGCTGGTAGATCTGAAGCTTTCTTT